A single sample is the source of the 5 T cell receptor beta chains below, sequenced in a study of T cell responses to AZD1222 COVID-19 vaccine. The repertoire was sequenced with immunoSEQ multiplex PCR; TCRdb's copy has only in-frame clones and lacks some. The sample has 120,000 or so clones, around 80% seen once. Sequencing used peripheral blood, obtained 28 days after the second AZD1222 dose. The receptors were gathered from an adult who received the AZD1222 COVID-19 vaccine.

CDR3 DNA sequence: TGTGCCAGCAGCCCAAGACAGGGGACCTCCTTGGGAGAGCAGTACTTC. Its translation is CASSPRQGTSLGEQYF. This sequence joins TRBV7-3 and TRBJ2-7; TRBD1 aligns across 8 bases. The CDR3 length is 16 residues. The trim removed 5 bases at V and 7 bases at J, leaving 16 bases unmatched. The V gene's germline CDR1 is SGHTA and CDR2 FQGTGA.

This CDR3 reads CASSPIFGTIKANYGYTF. The CDR3 DNA reads TGTGCCAGCAGTCCAATCTTCGGGACAATCAAAGCTAACTATGGCTACACCTTC. The chain combines TRBV6-2 or TRBV6-3 with TRBJ1-2, with D possibly matching TRBD1 (6 bases). The length of the CDR3 is 18 residues. The germline V and J ends were trimmed by 5 bases and 0 bases, with 22 bases remaining between them. CDR1 MNHEY and CDR2 SVGEGT come from the germline V gene.

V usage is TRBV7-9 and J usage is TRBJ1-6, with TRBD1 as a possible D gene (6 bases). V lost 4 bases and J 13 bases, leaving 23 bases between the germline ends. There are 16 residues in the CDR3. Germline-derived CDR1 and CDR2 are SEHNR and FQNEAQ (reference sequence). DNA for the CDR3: TGTGCCAGCAGCTCGCAGGGGCCCCTCTACGCTTTGCCCCTCCACTTT. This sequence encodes CASSSQGPLYALPLHF.

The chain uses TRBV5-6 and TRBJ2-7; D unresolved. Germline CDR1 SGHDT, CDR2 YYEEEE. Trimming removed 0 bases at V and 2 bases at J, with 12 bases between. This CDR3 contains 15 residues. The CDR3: CASSLDRMGPYEQYF. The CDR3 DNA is TGTGCCAGCAGCTTGGATCGTATGGGCCCCTACGAGCAGTACTTC.

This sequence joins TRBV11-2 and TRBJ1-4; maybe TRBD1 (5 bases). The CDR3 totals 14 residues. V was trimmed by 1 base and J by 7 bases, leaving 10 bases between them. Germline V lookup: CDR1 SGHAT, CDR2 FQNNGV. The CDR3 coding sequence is TGTGCCAGCAGCTTAGCAACTGGGGGTGAAAAACTGTTTTTT. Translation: CASSLATGGEKLFF.